The 5 T cell receptor beta chains given below trace back to one sample, sequenced in a study of T cells in Graves' hyperthyroidism and ophthalmopathy. The investigators amplified TCR beta CDR3 regions from RNA transcripts. HTBI primers drove first-round RT-PCR of the TCR CDR3. TCRdb itself ran the multiplex PCR reads through MiXCR, one entry per CDR3 protein. The sample yields around 290,000 distinct CDR3 sequences, roughly 13% seen once. The sequencing sample was made of blood. These receptors were obtained from a woman in her forties with Graves' hyperthyroidism.

This clonotype has ten or more counts. The rearrangement links TRBV7-2 to TRBJ1-2; D is possibly TRBD1 (5 bases). V lost 5 bases to trimming and J lost 1 base, with 14 bases between them. This CDR3 contains 15 residues. Germline V gives CDR1 SGHTA, CDR2 FQGNSA. Here the CDR3 reads CASSLGTLLNYGYTF. CDR3 DNA sequence: TGTGCCAGCAGCCTCGGGACCCTCCTTAACTATGGCTACACCTTC.

This clonotype was counted ten times or more. The rearrangement uses TRBV2 and TRBJ1-5, with D maybe TRBD1 (5 bases). V gave up 6 bases and J gave up 2 bases, with 14 bases separating them. Looked up from germline, CDR1 is SNHLY and CDR2 is FYNNEI. The CDR3 is made up of 15 amino acids. CDR3 residues: CASRESEGRNQPQHF. CDR3 nucleotide sequence: TGTGCCAGCAGAGAAAGTGAGGGACGCAATCAGCCCCAGCATTTT.

This clonotype has at least ten counts. The chain links TRBV7-8 to TRBJ1-5, with no clear D. Germline V gene sequence: CDR1 SGHVS, CDR2 FQNEAQ. The V end was cut by 7 bases, the J end by 2 bases, with 15 bases between. CDR3 size: 15 residues. Written as DNA, the CDR3 is TGTGCCAGCATGCCGGGTCGACTCGGCAATCAGCCCCAGCATTTT. Protein sequence: CASMPGRLGNQPQHF. Variable domain in full (rest from reference TRBV7-8 and TRBJ1-5): GAGVSQSPRYKVAKRGQDVALRCDPISGHVSLFWYQQALGQGPEFLTYFQNEAQLDKSGLPSDRFFAERPEGSVSTLKIQRTQQEDSAVYLCASMPGRLGNQPQHFGDGTRLSIL.

This clonotype was observed at least ten times. The CDR3 DNA reads TGTGCCGGGACGTGGGGGACGGGCAATGAGCAGTTCTTC. It encodes CAGTWGTGNEQFF. V and J are TRBV2 and TRBJ2-1, with D tentatively TRBD1 or TRBD2 (5 bases each). Trimming took 11 bases from V and 6 from J, leaving 17 bases between them. Germline CDR1 and CDR2: SNHLY and FYNNEI. This CDR3 is built from 13 residues.

This clonotype was recorded at least ten times. CDR3 protein: CASSQTRMSEQFF. The CDR3 bases are TGTGCCAGCAGCCAGACTAGAATGAGTGAGCAGTTCTTC. This chain uses TRBV27 with TRBJ2-1, with D perhaps TRBD2 (6 bases). The V end was cut by 6 bases, the J end by 9 bases, with 15 bases between. This CDR3 region has 13 residues. Germline assignment: CDR1 MNHEY and CDR2 SMNVEV (reference sequence).